The following is a T cell receptor (beta chain) sequence with its context. Its specificity is not known. Trimming took off 8 bases at V and 7 bases at J, with 17 bases between the two ends. This CDR3 comprises 14 residues. Germline loops: CDR1 SNHLY, CDR2 FYNNEI. The source of the sample is a study of T cell repertoires in cytomegalovirus infection. Turning to the study itself: An indication of both CMV infection and matching HLA type came from public TCR beta signatures. Study results and caveats: Identification of carriers of CMV plus the relevant HLA was achieved through cumulative public TCR beta family frequency.

TCRdb reprocessed the reads via MiXCR and lists one record per CDR3 protein. The sample includes about 130,000 distinct CDR3 sequences, less than 9.5% of them seen just once. The source material was PBMCs. V gene TRBV2 combines with J gene TRBJ2-2, with D perhaps TRBD1 (6 bases). The source is a human donor in good health (CMV status not recorded). Some clones in this sample may be carry-over from other donors' samples. The CDR3 sequence: CASRDTDYSGELFF. The CDR3 nucleotides read TGTGCCAGCCGGGACACCGATTATAGCGGGGAGCTGTTTTTT.